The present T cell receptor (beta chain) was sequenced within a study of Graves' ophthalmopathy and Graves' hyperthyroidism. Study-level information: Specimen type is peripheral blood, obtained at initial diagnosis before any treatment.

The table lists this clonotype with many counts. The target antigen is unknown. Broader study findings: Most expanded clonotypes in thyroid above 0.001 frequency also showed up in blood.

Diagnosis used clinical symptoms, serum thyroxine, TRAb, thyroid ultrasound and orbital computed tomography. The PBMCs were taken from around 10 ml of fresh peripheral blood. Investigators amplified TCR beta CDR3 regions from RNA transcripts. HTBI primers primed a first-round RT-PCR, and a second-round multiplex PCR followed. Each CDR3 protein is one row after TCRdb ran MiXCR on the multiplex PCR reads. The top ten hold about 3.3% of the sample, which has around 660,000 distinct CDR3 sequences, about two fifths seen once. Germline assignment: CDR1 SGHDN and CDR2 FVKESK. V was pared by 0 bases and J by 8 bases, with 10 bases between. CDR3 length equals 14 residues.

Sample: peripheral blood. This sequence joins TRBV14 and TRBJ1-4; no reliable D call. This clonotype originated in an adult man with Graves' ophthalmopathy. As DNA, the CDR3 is TGTGCCAGCAGCCAAGAAGGGATACAAGAAAAACTGTTTTTT. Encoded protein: CASSQEGIQEKLFF.